The TCR beta chain under discussion was sequenced for a study of blood T cell repertoires in COVID-19. Overall study: Both acute and convalescent COVID-19 samples were obtained from the United States, Italy and Spain. The analysed material was cDNA or gDNA that came from T cells, B-cell-depleted T cells, or PBMCs.

The table came from immunoSEQ multiplex PCR; TCRdb's copy has only in-frame clones and leaves some out. In the table there are 150,000 to 190,000 clones, around 83% of which are singletons. This TCR was recovered from a woman in her 50s with acute or convalescent COVID-19. Sequencing used peripheral blood.

CDR3 amino acids: CATSNREIHYEQFF. DNA for the CDR3: TGTGCCACCAGTAACCGGGAGATCCATTATGAGCAGTTCTTC. The V call is TRBV24-1, the J call TRBJ2-1; perhaps TRBD2 as D (6 bases). The V and J ends lost 6 bases and 8 bases respectively, with 16 bases between them. The CDR3 runs 14 residues. Germline V lookup: CDR1 KGHDR, CDR2 SFDVKD.